This is a list of T cell receptor beta chains from one sample in a study of T cell responses to AZD1222 COVID-19 vaccine. Sequenced by immunoSEQ multiplex PCR; TCRdb stores in-frame clones only, minus some. The table includes 57,000 or so clones, over 70% detected once. The sequences come from peripheral blood, collected on day 0 of AZD1222 vaccination. Source of these receptors: an adult in good health. Each CDR3 is given with its conserved first and last residue. The D gene is left open where the match is weak. The listing skips clone size in some rows; elsewhere it reads once, few, many or a size class.

V: TRBV5-4
J: TRBJ2-3
size: once
D: NA
DNA: TGTGCCAGCAGCTTGAGCCCAGCCACAGATACGCAGTATTTT
CDR3: CASSLSPATDTQYF

V: TRBV5-5
J: TRBJ1-1
size: NA
D: NA
DNA: TGTGCCAGCAGCTTGGTCCGCGGGGAGACCACTGAAGCTTTCTTT
CDR3: CASSLVRGETTEAFF

V: TRBV6-5
J: TRBJ2-3
size: NA
D: TRBD1
DNA: TGTGCCAGCAGTTACAACAGGGGGAGCACAGATACGCAGTATTTT
CDR3: CASSYNRGSTDTQYF

V: TRBV15
J: TRBJ2-5
size: NA
D: TRBD2
DNA: TGTGCCACCACGCGAGGGACTAGCGGGGGAGAAGAGACCCAGTACTTC
CDR3: CATTRGTSGGEETQYF

V: TRBV7-9
J: TRBJ1-4
size: once
D: NA
DNA: TGTGCCAGCAGCGGGCGGGATTCACAGGCGACTAATGAAAAACTGTTTTTT
CDR3: CASSGRDSQATNEKLFF

V: TRBV3-1/TRBV3-2
J: TRBJ1-4
size: once
D: NA
DNA: TGTGCCAGCAGGCCCCGTGAGCACGGAGAAAAACTGTTTTTT
CDR3: CASRPREHGEKLFF

V: TRBV9
J: TRBJ2-5
size: NA
D: NA
DNA: TGTGCCAGCAGCGTTACAGGGGAGGGGACCCAGTACTTC
CDR3: CASSVTGEGTQYF

V: TRBV7-8
J: TRBJ1-3
size: NA
D: NA
DNA: TGTGCCAGCAGCTACCGGGGCTCTGGAAACACCATATATTTT
CDR3: CASSYRGSGNTIYF

V: TRBV19
J: TRBJ1-3
size: NA
D: NA
DNA: TGTGCCAGTAGTCTTCACGAGACAGGCTCTGGAAACACCATATATTTT
CDR3: CASSLHETGSGNTIYF

V: TRBV28
J: TRBJ1-2
size: NA
D: NA
DNA: TGTGCCAGCAGTCCAGGGGACAACTATGGCTACACCTTC
CDR3: CASSPGDNYGYTF

V: TRBV11-2
J: TRBJ1-1
size: NA
D: NA
DNA: TGTGCCAGCAGCTTATCAGGCCCCGCCAGAACTGAAGCTTTCTTT
CDR3: CASSLSGPARTEAFF

V: TRBV2
J: TRBJ1-3
size: few
D: NA
DNA: TGTGCCAGCAGTCTAACCGGCCTTCTGGCCCGGAACACCATATATTTT
CDR3: CASSLTGLLARNTIYF

V: TRBV7-9
J: TRBJ1-2
size: NA
D: NA
DNA: TGTGCCAGCAGCTTAGCCGACACAGGTCGGGATGGCTACACCTTC
CDR3: CASSLADTGRDGYTF

V: TRBV28
J: TRBJ1-1
size: once
D: TRBD1
DNA: TGTGCCAGCATTGACAGGGGGCTGAGCACTGAAGCTTTCTTT
CDR3: CASIDRGLSTEAFF

V: TRBV2
J: TRBJ2-7
size: once
D: NA
DNA: TGTGCCAGCAGGGAAGAAGGTTCCTCCTACGAGCAGTACTTC
CDR3: CASREEGSSYEQYF

V: TRBV6-2/TRBV6-3
J: TRBJ2-4
size: NA
D: TRBD1
DNA: TGTGCCAGCAGCGTGACAGGGGGCCGAAACATTCAGTACTTC
CDR3: CASSVTGGRNIQYF

V: TRBV7-2
J: TRBJ1-5
size: NA
D: TRBD1
DNA: TGTGCCAGCAGCTGGGACAGGGATAATCAGCCCCAGCATTTT
CDR3: CASSWDRDNQPQHF

V: TRBV19
J: TRBJ1-1
size: NA
D: NA
DNA: TGTGCCAGTAGTTTGAACCCCAGGGCGGGTGAAGCTTTCTTT
CDR3: CASSLNPRAGEAFF

V: TRBV30
J: TRBJ1-2
size: few
D: NA
DNA: TGTGCCTGGGGCGGGGGCTATAATGGCTACACCTTC
CDR3: CAWGGGYNGYTF

V: TRBV24-1
J: TRBJ1-2
size: NA
D: TRBD1
DNA: TGTGCCACCAGTGACCCGACAGGGGGCTACTATGGCTACACCTTC
CDR3: CATSDPTGGYYGYTF

V: TRBV19
J: TRBJ2-7
size: NA
D: NA
DNA: TGTGCCAGTAGTTCTGGGGGGCGAAGGAGTGATTACGAGCAGTACTTC
CDR3: CASSSGGRRSDYEQYF

V: TRBV27
J: TRBJ1-2
size: few
D: NA
DNA: TGTGCCAGCAGCCCGCCCGGCAGTCAAGTAGACTATGGCTACACCTTC
CDR3: CASSPPGSQVDYGYTF

V: TRBV19
J: TRBJ2-6
size: NA
D: TRBD1
DNA: TGTGCCAGTAGTTTCGACAGGGGAATCGGGGCCAACGTCCTGACTTTC
CDR3: CASSFDRGIGANVLTF

V: TRBV19
J: TRBJ1-6
size: NA
D: NA
DNA: TGTGCCAGTAGTACCGGGACGGCCGGTAATTCACCCCTCCACTTT
CDR3: CASSTGTAGNSPLHF

V: TRBV27
J: TRBJ2-3
size: NA
D: NA
DNA: TGTGCCAGCAGCGGGGATTGGACCGACGTGGATACGCAGTATTTT
CDR3: CASSGDWTDVDTQYF

V: TRBV6-2/TRBV6-3
J: TRBJ2-1
size: NA
D: TRBD2
DNA: TGTGCCAGCAGTATGCGGGGGGCCCCCCCCTACAATGAGCAGTTCTTC
CDR3: CASSMRGAPPYNEQFF

V: TRBV29-1
J: TRBJ1-1
size: NA
D: TRBD1
DNA: TGCAGCGTGCGGACAGGCCAAGGGACTGAAGCTTTCTTT
CDR3: CSVRTGQGTEAFF

V: TRBV5-6
J: TRBJ2-7
size: NA
D: TRBD2
DNA: TGTGCCAGCAGCTTGGGTACTAGCGGGGGAGCCTACGAGCAGTACTTC
CDR3: CASSLGTSGGAYEQYF

V: TRBV5-6
J: TRBJ2-7
size: NA
D: NA
DNA: TGTGCCAGCAGCTTGTCGCGGACATTTGACGAGCAGTACTTC
CDR3: CASSLSRTFDEQYF

V: TRBV7-8
J: TRBJ2-3
size: once
D: TRBD2
DNA: TGTGCCAGCAGCCGTTACTACTTTAGCGGGAGCACAGATACGCAGTATTTT
CDR3: CASSRYYFSGSTDTQYF

V: TRBV7-2
J: TRBJ2-7
size: few
D: TRBD2
DNA: TGTGCCAGCAGCTTGGACACTAGCGGGCTCTACGAGCAGTACTTC
CDR3: CASSLDTSGLYEQYF

V: TRBV18
J: TRBJ1-6
size: NA
D: NA
DNA: TGTGCCAGCTCACCAGAGACAGGATTTTCACCCCTCCACTTT
CDR3: CASSPETGFSPLHF

V: TRBV4-3
J: TRBJ1-3
size: NA
D: NA
DNA: TGCGCCAGCAGCCAAGAACTGGTCTCTGGAAACACCATATATTTT
CDR3: CASSQELVSGNTIYF

V: TRBV12-3/TRBV12-4
J: TRBJ1-2
size: once
D: NA
DNA: TGTGCCAGCAGTTTGGAACGATATGGCTACACCTTC
CDR3: CASSLERYGYTF

V: TRBV5-1
J: TRBJ2-7
size: NA
D: NA
DNA: TGCGCCAGCAGCCTGCGGGACAGCGCGAAAGAGCAGTACTTC
CDR3: CASSLRDSAKEQYF

V: TRBV3-1/TRBV3-2
J: TRBJ1-4
size: NA
D: NA
DNA: TGTGCCAGCAGCCAACAGGGGCGACCCGAAAAACTGTTTTTT
CDR3: CASSQQGRPEKLFF

V: TRBV5-5
J: TRBJ1-5
size: NA
D: TRBD1
DNA: TGTGCCAGCAGCTGGGAGGGGGCCGGGCATCAGCCCCAGCATTTT
CDR3: CASSWEGAGHQPQHF

V: TRBV7-8
J: TRBJ2-7
size: once
D: NA
DNA: TGTGCCAGCCTTTCCCAGGGACAGCAGTACTTC
CDR3: CASLSQGQQYF

V: TRBV28
J: TRBJ1-3
size: NA
D: NA
DNA: TGTGCCAGCAGTGCTCAGGGAACTACTGGAAACACCATATATTTT
CDR3: CASSAQGTTGNTIYF

V: TRBV11-3
J: TRBJ2-5
size: NA
D: TRBD1
DNA: TGTGCCAGCAGCCCGACAGGGTATGAGGAGACCCAGTACTTC
CDR3: CASSPTGYEETQYF

V: TRBV28
J: TRBJ1-2
size: NA
D: TRBD1
DNA: TGTGCCAGCAGCCAGGGACAGGGAGGGGGCTACACCTTC
CDR3: CASSQGQGGGYTF

V: TRBV7-9
J: TRBJ1-4
size: once
D: NA
DNA: TGTGCCAGCAGCCCTGGGGCAAGCGGCTATAATGAAAAACTGTTTTTT
CDR3: CASSPGASGYNEKLFF

V: TRBV27
J: TRBJ1-5
size: NA
D: NA
DNA: TGTGCCAGCAGTCTTAACCGGGACCTCAATCAGCCCCAGCATTTT
CDR3: CASSLNRDLNQPQHF

V: TRBV5-6
J: TRBJ1-1
size: NA
D: NA
DNA: TGTGCCAGCAGCTTGGGGGAGAACACTGAAGCTTTCTTT
CDR3: CASSLGENTEAFF

V: TRBV5-1
J: TRBJ2-7
size: once
D: TRBD1
DNA: TGCGCCAGCAGCACGACAGGGTCCTACGAGCAGTACTTC
CDR3: CASSTTGSYEQYF

V: TRBV9
J: TRBJ2-7
size: NA
D: TRBD2
DNA: TGTGCCAGCAGCCCCTCTCCGGGACTAGCGGGGGGCGTTTACGAGCAGTACTTC
CDR3: CASSPSPGLAGGVYEQYF